This entry concerns a single T cell receptor beta chain. V dropped 7 bases and J dropped 8 bases, with 12 bases sitting between them. The CDR3 covers 12 residues. This specimen comes from a study of blood T cell repertoires in COVID-19. For the study at large: Donors in the United States, Italy and Spain gave samples during acute or convalescent COVID-19. Sources were T cells, B-cell-depleted T cells, or PBMCs; the material itself was cDNA or gDNA.

In the authors' workflow: The authors estimated nucleated cell counts from reference gene primer amplification. The method was immunoSEQ multiplex PCR; TCRdb's version includes in-frame clones alone and lacks a portion of them. From that table come the V and J calls and clone size; the DNA was used to work out D and trimming. The data show some 240,000 clones, with roughly 90% seen just once and around 0.84% held by the top ten. Followed longitudinally, the Seattle patients had been enrolled during active infection. What was sequenced was peripheral blood. The sequence derives from a man aged 55 to 70 with COVID-19, enrolled during active disease. V is TRBV12-3 or TRBV12-4 and J is TRBJ1-5, with D possibly being TRBD1 (6 bases). The CDR3 sequence: CASTRGQEPQHF. The CDR3 DNA reads as TGTGCCAGCACGCGGGGGCAGGAGCCCCAGCATTTT.